This T cell receptor (beta chain) was obtained from a study of blood T cell repertoires in COVID-19 (TCRdb year 2020). Some background on the complete study: Samples from collaborators originated in the United States, Italy and Spain and spanned both the acute and convalescent phases of COVID-19. The dataset comprised deeply sampled blood TCRbeta repertoires from subjects exposed to, actively infected with, or recovered from COVID-19. HLA class I and class II types, where available, came from metadata supplied by the sample provider rather than from assay-based typing. Samples were obtained from the ongoing ImmuneRACE study (first 160 participants) and from 950 to 1,500 subjects provided by 6 global collaborators. Nearly every sample came with metadata listing a de-identified subject ID, COVID-19 status, age in years and sex. The repertoires were released in a freely available public database intended as a resource for research on the immune response to SARS-CoV-2. The prospective study material was composed of cDNA or gDNA derived from T cells, B-cell-depleted T cells, or PBMCs.

About this clone itself: What this receptor recognizes is not known. Qualities for individual bases were not recorded, and no much larger clone is one base off.

The immunoSEQ Assay, a bias-controlled multiplex PCR, was used to amplify TCRbeta CDR3 regions from genomic DNA. For the original study's pipeline: The number of nucleated cells in each sample was estimated from the amplification of reference gene primers within the assay. Sequence reads were collapsed and filtered to measure the absolute abundance of every unique TCRbeta CDR3 rearrangement. For each sample, productive Simpson clonality was calculated as the square root of Simpson's diversity index across productive rearrangements. Imported from immuneACCESS, the table was reduced by TCRdb to in-frame sequences with V and J called. These copies leave out some clones; in studies compared against another copy, an unresolved V gene accounts for under half, and the cause of the remainder is not known. V and J calls and clone size are as listed in that table; D and trimming were resolved from the DNA. Counted in this sample were some 240,000 clones; approximately 86% of them appeared once. The ten largest clones add up to approximately 7.5% of the sample.

Findings and caveats that apply to the study as a whole: The quantity of clinical and demographic metadata differed by source and by participant and was supplied without curation.

A second Seattle source provided samples from volunteer blood donors who had recovered from COVID-19. Collaborating institutions collected whole blood in K2EDTA tubes following their own protocols. For TCRbeta analysis, collaborator samples were shipped as frozen whole blood, as isolated PBMCs, or as DNA extracted from either sample type. The TCR originated in a man aged 60-69 years who had recovered from COVID-19. Sequenced material: peripheral blood.

The DNA sequence is TGTGCCAGCAGCGCACGGGACAGGTCCCCCTATAATTCACCCCTCCACTTT. It is translated as CASSARDRSPYNSPLHF. The sequence is built from TRBV9 and TRBJ1-6; 8 bases in the junction line up with TRBD1. CDR1 SGDLS and CDR2 YYNGEE are derived from the germline V gene. V trim: 3 bases; J trim: 2 bases; unmatched bases: 7. From the cysteine up to the phenylalanine, the CDR3 has a length of 17 residues. Of the read, only the CDR3 DNA is kept; its 51 bases are in frame from base 1.